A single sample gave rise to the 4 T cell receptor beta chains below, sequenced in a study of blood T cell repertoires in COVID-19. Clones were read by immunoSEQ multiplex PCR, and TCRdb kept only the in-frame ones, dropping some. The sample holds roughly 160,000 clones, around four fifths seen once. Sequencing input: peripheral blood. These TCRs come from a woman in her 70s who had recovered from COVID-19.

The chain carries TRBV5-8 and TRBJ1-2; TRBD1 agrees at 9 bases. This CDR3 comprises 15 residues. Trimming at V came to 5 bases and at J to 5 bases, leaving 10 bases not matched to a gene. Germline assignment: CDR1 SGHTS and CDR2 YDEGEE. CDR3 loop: CASSPQGTGWYGYTF. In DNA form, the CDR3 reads TGTGCCAGCAGTCCCCAAGGGACAGGGTGGTATGGCTACACCTTC.

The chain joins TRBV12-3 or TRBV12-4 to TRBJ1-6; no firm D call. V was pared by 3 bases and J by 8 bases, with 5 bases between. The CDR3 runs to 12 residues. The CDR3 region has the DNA TGTGCCAGCAGTTTCTCCCATTCACCCCTCCACTTT. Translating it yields CASSFSHSPLHF.

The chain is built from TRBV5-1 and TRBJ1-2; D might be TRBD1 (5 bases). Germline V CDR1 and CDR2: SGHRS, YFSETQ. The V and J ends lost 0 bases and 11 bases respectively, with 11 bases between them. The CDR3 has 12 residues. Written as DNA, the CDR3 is TGCGCCAGCAGCTTGGGGGGTCCAGGGTACACCTTC. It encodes CASSLGGPGYTF.

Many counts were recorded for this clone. The CDR3 nucleotides are TGTGCCAGCAGGGACTACTCCGGGACGCCAGAGCAGTACTTC. It specifies CASRDYSGTPEQYF. The genes are TRBV6-5 and TRBJ2-7, with D possibly matching TRBD2 (6 bases). The V gene lost 6 bases and the J gene lost 7 bases, with 19 bases spanning the gap. Germline loops: CDR1 MNHEY, CDR2 SVGAGI. The CDR3 contains 14 residues.